This TCR beta chain originates from a study of spatial heterogeneity in lung cancer. Study information: Combinations of a unique TCR and a UMI were tallied in raw reads, and on average each appeared more than ten times.

This clonotype appeared many times. TCR cDNA molecules each had a unique molecular identifier. TCRdb fed the 5' RACE reads into MiXCR, producing one record per CDR3 protein. The table records about 42,000 distinct CDR3 sequences, approximately 6.9% of them present only once. As for time point: sample taken at primary tumor resection. Whole RNA was taken from tumor, nontumor lung or frozen PBMC; it was then sequenced unsorted. In germline, CDR1 is SGHTA, CDR2 FQGNSA. The V gene lost 2 bases and the J gene lost 7 bases, with 5 bases spanning the gap. This CDR3 is built from 12 residues. The TCR was taken from a female donor with early-stage non-small cell lung cancer. The chain employs TRBV7-2 and TRBJ1-4; unclear D gene. This specimen was PBMCs, taken at surgery. For the CDR3, the DNA is TGTGCCAGCAGCTTAACGTTTGAAAAACTGTTTTTT. This gives the protein CASSLTFEKLFF.